A single sample gave rise to the 31 T cell receptor beta chains below, sequenced in a study of blood T cells in healthy people across ages. A J-beta primer mix and a sample-barcoded 5' primer were used in a second PCR of about 6 to 12 cycles. TCRdb used MiXCR to reprocess the 5' RACE reads, holding one entry per CDR3 protein. The sample lists fewer than 2,000,000 distinct CDR3 sequences; approximately 32% were seen once. Input material: blood. The source of these receptors is a woman in her twenties or thirties in good health.

The chain has TRBV7-2 and TRBJ2-5, with 10 bases matching TRBD2. The J call is in doubt because the DNA end fits TRBJ2-7 better. The CDR3 is 15 amino acids. Germline V gives CDR1 SGHTA, CDR2 FQGNSA. CDR3 bases: TGTACCAGCAGCCAGGGACTAGCGATCACCTACGAGCAGTACTTC. Its protein is CTSSQGLAITYEQYF.

There are many counts of this clonotype. CDR3 region: CASSLWAWTPTRSSYEQYF. The CDR3 bases are TGTGCCAGCAGCTTGTGGGCTTGGACACCGACTAGGAGCTCCTACGAGCAGTACTTC. The chain carries TRBV5-5 and TRBJ2-7; a possible D gene is TRBD2 (6 bases). Germline V gene data show CDR1 as SGHKS and CDR2 as YYEKEE (reference sequence). V was cut by 1 base and J by 0 bases, with 23 bases left in between. CDR3 length: 19 amino acids.

Turning to this clonotype: A much larger clone sits a single nucleotide away, making a read error possible. J is TRBJ1-2 and V is TRBV7-2, with TRBD1 matching 7 bases. Trimming cost V 5 bases and J 2 bases; bases outside gene matches: 5. The germline V gene has CDR1 SGHTA and CDR2 FQGNSA. The CDR3 length is 14 residues. CDR3 sequence (DNA): TGTGCCAGCAGCCGGGTCAGGGGGAACTATGGCTACACCTTC. It encodes CASSRVRGNYGYTF.

This clonotype has ten or more counts. The chain employs TRBV4-1 and TRBJ2-7; possibly TRBD1 for D (5 bases). The germline CDR1 and CDR2 sequences are MGHRA and YSYEKL. V lost 0 bases and J lost 9, with 12 bases in between. This CDR3 spans 13 amino acids. CDR3 sequence: CASSQDQGLRQYF. The CDR3 DNA reads TGCGCCAGCAGCCAAGATCAGGGTCTCCGGCAGTACTTC.

The chain recombines TRBV20-1 with TRBJ1-1, with D unclear. Germline V gene data show CDR1 as DFQATT and CDR2 as SNEGSKA (reference sequence). V lost 0 bases and J 8 bases, leaving 7 bases between the germline ends. The CDR3 has 11 residues. CDR3 residues: CSARDTREAFF. CDR3 in DNA: TGCAGTGCTAGAGATACCCGGGAAGCTTTCTTT.

This clonotype was found a few times. The J gene is TRBJ2-1, the V gene TRBV11-2, with a weak D call TRBD2 (6 bases). V gave up 5 bases and J gave up 3 bases, with 20 bases separating them. The CDR3 spans 17 residues. Germline loops: CDR1 SGHAT, CDR2 FQNNGV. CDR3 region: CASSRTTAGSNYNEQFF. The DNA of the CDR3 is TGTGCCAGCAGCCGAACGACTGCGGGGTCAAACTACAATGAGCAGTTCTTC.

This rearrangement joins TRBV12-3 or TRBV12-4 to TRBJ2-3, with D perhaps matching TRBD2 (6 bases). V was pared by 6 bases and J by 4 bases, with 17 bases between. The CDR3 totals 15 residues. CDR3 amino acids: CASSKEGLSADTQYF. As DNA, the CDR3 is TGTGCCAGCAGCAAGGAGGGCCTTAGTGCAGATACGCAGTATTTT.

Remarks on this clonotype: One end of the junction fails to match germline, which may point to a read error. The V gene is TRBV5-1, the J gene TRBJ1-1; D not resolved. This CDR3 is built from 13 residues. Per the germline V gene, CDR1 is SGHRS and CDR2 is YFSETQ. The chain's CDR3 is CASSIQENTEAFF. The CDR3 bases are TGCGCCAGCAGCATCCAAGAGAACACTGAAGCTTTTTTT.

This chain connects TRBV24-1 to TRBJ2-2; a weak D match, TRBD1 (5 bases). CDR3 length equals 14 residues. Germline CDR1 is KGHDR and CDR2 is SFDVKD. With 6 bases removed from V and 5 bases from J, the gap between germline ends came to 12 bases. CDR3 loop: CATSLAAGTGELFF. DNA for the CDR3: TGTGCCACCAGTCTCGCGGCAGGGACCGGGGAGCTGTTTTTT.

This clonotype was detected only a few times. The chain recombines TRBV5-1 with TRBJ1-2; D possibly corresponds to TRBD1 (5 bases). Germline CDR1 and CDR2: SGHRS and YFSETQ. The CDR3 loop spans 15 amino acids. Trimming stripped 2 bases from V and 3 bases from J, with 14 bases between. The CDR3 reads CASSLGQGPYYGYTF. CDR3 nucleotide sequence: TGCGCCAGCAGCTTAGGCCAGGGCCCCTACTATGGCTACACCTTC.

CDR3 DNA sequence: TGCAGTGCTACTCCCCGATCGCAAGAGACCCAGTACTTC. Translation gives CSATPRSQETQYF. The V gene is TRBV20-1, the J gene TRBJ2-5; the D is unclear. The CDR3 consists of 13 residues. Germline CDR1 is DFQATT and CDR2 is SNEGSKA (reference sequence). Trimming took 4 bases from V and 2 from J, leaving 11 bases between them.

This chain links TRBV20-1 with TRBJ1-5, with unresolved D. The germline gives CDR1 DFQATT, CDR2 SNEGSKA (reference sequence). This CDR3 is built from 13 residues. Deletions cut 7 bases from V and 3 bases from J, with 13 bases between. The CDR3 region is CSVESGYNQPQHF. The CDR3 DNA follows: TGCAGTGTTGAGTCGGGGTACAATCAGCCCCAGCATTTT.

The chain combines TRBV10-3 with TRBJ1-1, with a tentative D call TRBD1 (5 bases). The ends were cut back, 2 bases at V and 5 bases at J, with 12 bases in the middle. Germline CDR1 is ENHRY and CDR2 is SYGVKD. This CDR3 is 14 amino acids long. In nucleotides, the CDR3 is TGTGCCATCAGTGAGGGACATGACGGGACTGAAGCTTTCTTT. Translating gives CAISEGHDGTEAFF.

In this sample, this clonotype turned up many times. Here the CDR3 DNA reads TGTGCCAGCAGCTTTCGGGACCAAATCTACGAGCAGTACTTC. This gives the protein CASSFRDQIYEQYF. V usage is TRBV7-2 and J usage is TRBJ2-7; D is perhaps TRBD1 or TRBD2 (5 bases each). V lost 3 bases and J 3 bases, leaving 12 bases between the germline ends. CDR1 and CDR2 (germline): SGHTA, FQGNSA. This CDR3 spans 14 amino acids.

Of note for this clonotype: Relative to the germline gene, one junction end is altered; a read error may explain this. CDR3 loop: CACSRGGANGYTF. The CDR3 coding sequence is TGTGCCTGCAGCCGAGGGGGGGCGAATGGCTACACCTTC. The chain carries TRBV6-5 and TRBJ1-2; D is possibly TRBD1 (6 bases). The CDR3 runs 13 residues. Per the germline V gene, CDR1 is MNHEY and CDR2 is SVGAGI.

The chain recombines TRBV10-3 with TRBJ1-2; a weak D match, TRBD1 (5 bases). The V gene lost 4 bases and the J gene lost 0 bases, with 12 bases spanning the gap. Germline V gene sequence: CDR1 ENHRY, CDR2 SYGVKD. CDR3 size: 15 residues. Here the CDR3 reads CAISGDGSTNYGYTF. CDR3 DNA sequence: TGTGCCATCAGTGGGGACGGAAGCACTAACTATGGCTACACCTTC.

This clonotype was seen repeatedly, ten times or more. The chain uses TRBV7-2 and TRBJ2-7; D ambiguous. The length of the CDR3 is 14 residues. Trimming left V 0 bases short and J 0 bases short, with 6 bases between. Germline assignment: CDR1 SGHTA and CDR2 FQGNSA. The CDR3 loop is CASSLALNSYEQYF. CDR3 sequence (DNA): TGTGCCAGCAGCTTAGCGCTTAACTCCTACGAGCAGTACTTC.

This clonotype was seen only once. With a much larger clone just one base away, this may be a read error. This chain links TRBV4-1 with TRBJ2-5; 11 bases map to TRBD2. The length of the CDR3 is 16 residues. Germline-derived CDR1 and CDR2 are MGHRA and YSYEKL. V dropped 1 base and J dropped 11; count of bases not matched to a gene: 12. The CDR3 DNA sequence: TGCGCCAGCAGCCAAGTCGAGGCTAGCGGGGGGAATGAGCAGTACTTC. Protein sequence: CASSQVEASGGNEQYF.

This sequence joins TRBV5-1 and TRBJ2-7, with 7 bases that match TRBD1. This CDR3 comprises 14 residues. The V gene's germline CDR1 is SGHRS and CDR2 YFSETQ. V trimming: 4 bases; J trimming: 5 bases; junction bases outside the gene matches: 9. In nucleotides, the CDR3 is TGCGCCAGCAGCAGTACAGGGGCTGGGGACGAGCAGTACTTC. Protein sequence: CASSSTGAGDEQYF.

This clonotype occurred a few times. V gene TRBV15 combines with J gene TRBJ2-1; 11 bases align to TRBD1. Trimming cost V 3 bases and J 4 bases; bases outside gene matches: 2. The CDR3 is 15 residues long. Per germline, CDR1 LNHNV and CDR2 YYDKDF (reference sequence). CDR3: CATSRDRGQYNEQFF. CDR3 in DNA: TGTGCCACCAGCAGGGACAGGGGGCAATACAATGAGCAGTTCTTC.

This chain uses TRBV5-1 with TRBJ2-7; perhaps TRBD2 as D (6 bases). The CDR3 extends over 13 amino acids. Germline V gene lookup returns CDR1 SGHRS and CDR2 YFSETQ. V was pared by 6 bases and J by 2 bases, with 12 bases between. The CDR3 sequence: CASMKEGAYEQYF. For the CDR3, the DNA is TGCGCCAGCATGAAGGAGGGAGCCTACGAGCAGTACTTC.

The sample holds a few counts of this clonotype. The chain is built from TRBV20-1 and TRBJ1-5; 9 nucleotides agree with TRBD1. The V and J ends lost 2 bases and 3 bases, in that order; junction bases with no gene match: 5. The germline CDR1 and CDR2 sequences are DFQATT and SNEGSKA (reference sequence). CDR3 length: 15 residues. Here the CDR3 DNA reads TGCAGTGCTAGACGACAGGGGGGTAACAATCAGCCCCAGCATTTT. Protein product: CSARRQGGNNQPQHF.

This clonotype was seen at least ten times. The CDR3 nucleotides are TGTGCCAGCAGTTACTTACCCCGCGGGGGGCCGTCTAGCACAGATACGCAGTATTTT. It is translated as CASSYLPRGGPSSTDTQYF. The V gene is TRBV6-6, the J gene TRBJ2-3, with TRBD2 matching 8 bases. Germline values: CDR1 MNHNY, CDR2 SVGAGI (reference sequence). There are 19 residues in the CDR3. Unmatched junction bases numbered 12, after V lost 1 base and J lost 0 bases.

Comments on this clonotype: This clone may be a read error of a much larger clone one base away. This chain links TRBV20-1 with TRBJ2-5; TRBD2 matches at 7 bases. Germline CDR1 reads DFQATT; CDR2 reads SNEGSKA (reference sequence). The CDR3 covers 15 residues. The CDR3 region is CSAGDPWGRGETQYF. Here the CDR3 DNA reads TGCAGTGCTGGAGATCCATGGGGGAGGGGAGAGACCCAGTACTTC.

This clonotype was counted only a few times. The chain links TRBV3-1 to TRBJ2-1, with D tentatively TRBD2 (5 bases). V gave up 6 bases and J gave up 7 bases, with 7 bases separating them. Germline V gives CDR1 LGHDT, CDR2 YNNKEL (reference sequence). The CDR3 covers 11 residues. The CDR3 DNA is TGTGCCAGCAGATTAGCGAATGAGCAGTTCTTC. Translation gives CASRLANEQFF.

Points on this clonotype: The germline gene is not matched at one end of the junction; a read error may be the cause. The J gene is TRBJ2-1, the V gene TRBV27, with 8 bases lining up with TRBD2. Germline assignment: CDR1 MNHEY and CDR2 SMNVEV (reference sequence). This CDR3 comprises 16 residues. CDR3 residues: CACSLLRGDPDNEQFF. For the CDR3, the DNA is TGTGCCTGCAGTTTATTGCGGGGGGACCCGGACAATGAGCAGTTCTTC.

The genes are TRBV29-1 and TRBJ2-3, with 14 bases identical to TRBD2. The germline V gene has CDR1 SQVTM and CDR2 ANQGSEA. This CDR3 is 20 amino acids long. V lost 5 bases and J lost 1; bases outside the gene matches: 17. The CDR3: CSVWPMEAGGLAGGTDTQYF. The CDR3 nucleotides read TGCAGCGTTTGGCCTATGGAGGCAGGGGGACTAGCGGGGGGCACAGATACGCAGTATTTT.

Ten or more counts support this clonotype. V usage is TRBV20-1 and J usage is TRBJ2-7; D may be TRBD1 or TRBD2 (6 bases each). This CDR3 has 12 amino acids. Per germline, CDR1 DFQATT and CDR2 SNEGSKA (reference sequence). V lost 2 bases and J 4 bases, leaving 9 bases between the germline ends. The CDR3 sequence: CSARQGRYEQYF. Written as DNA, the CDR3 is TGCAGTGCTAGACAGGGGAGGTACGAGCAGTACTTC.

The chain recombines TRBV5-6 with TRBJ2-1; 7 positions match TRBD2. The CDR3 is 16 amino acids. J was trimmed by 4 bases and V by 5 bases; bases with no gene match: 12. Looked up from germline, CDR1 is SGHDT and CDR2 is YYEEEE. CDR3 protein: CASSFVSGAGYNEQFF. The CDR3, as DNA: TGTGCCAGCAGTTTTGTAAGCGGGGCGGGGTACAATGAGCAGTTCTTC.

This chain joins TRBV3-1 and TRBJ1-2; 7 bases agree with TRBD1. The CDR3 covers 15 residues. The junction had 7 bases not matched to a gene; V was cut back by 3 bases and J by 3 bases. The germline V gene encodes CDR1 LGHDT and CDR2 YNNKEL (reference sequence). As DNA, the CDR3 is TGTGCCAGCAGCCATGGCCGAACAGGGGACTATGGCTACACCTTC. Its protein is CASSHGRTGDYGYTF.

This clonotype has just a few counts. The chain is built from TRBV6-1 and TRBJ1-6, with D unclear. This CDR3 is 17 amino acids long. CDR1 and CDR2 from the germline V gene are MNHNS and SASEGT. The V gene lost 2 bases and the J gene lost 0 bases, with 11 bases spanning the gap. CDR3 DNA: TGTGCCAGCAGTGAATCAACAGCCTCCTCCTATAATTCACCCCTCCACTTT. Translated, it gives CASSESTASSYNSPLHF.